The next 3 T cell receptor beta chains were all read from a single sample in a study of T cells in localized non-small cell lung cancer. TCRdb's table, derived via immunoSEQ multiplex PCR, lists solely in-frame clones and lacks some. Among tens of thousands of clones listed, roughly 90% were seen once. The sample consisted of peripheral blood, taken before any cancer treatment. The receptors here all came from a female donor older than 55 with stage I squamous cell lung carcinoma.

The CDR3 DNA sequence: TGTGCCAGCAGCCAAGGGACTAGCGGGAGAGGGAGCACAGATACGCAGTATTTT. It specifies CASSQGTSGRGSTDTQYF. The V and J genes are TRBV4-2 and TRBJ2-3; 13 bases align to TRBD2. The V and J ends lost 1 base and 0 bases, in that order; junction bases with no gene match: 4. The CDR3 consists of 18 residues. CDR1 is LGHNA, CDR2 YNFKEQ, per germline.

CDR3: CASSLRTAQETQYF. CDR3 bases: TGTGCCAGCAGTTTAAGAACAGCCCAAGAGACCCAGTACTTC. The rearrangement uses TRBV27 and TRBJ2-5; D ambiguous. The CDR3 has 14 residues. Deletions cut 2 bases from V and 1 base from J, with 8 bases between. Germline assignment: CDR1 MNHEY and CDR2 SMNVEV (reference sequence).

V is TRBV7-9 and J is TRBJ2-1; no clear D gene. The CDR3 is made up of 15 amino acids. The ends were cut back, 3 bases at V and 1 base at J, with 10 bases in the middle. Per germline, CDR1 SEHNR and CDR2 FQNEAQ (reference sequence). CDR3 coding DNA: TGTGCCAGCAGCTTGGTGGCCGTTTCCTACAATGAGCAGTTCTTC. This gives the protein CASSLVAVSYNEQFF.